These T cell receptor beta chains were read from a single sample in a study of patients and donors after allogeneic stem cell transplantation. TCRdb independently ran MiXCR on the RT-PCR reads; one entry per CDR3 protein. The data show approximately 150,000 distinct CDR3 sequences, with about two fifths seen just once and around 50% held by the top ten. Sequences were obtained from blood, either unsorted or a sorted T cell fraction (not recorded which). The receptor set was obtained from a human donor who was either an allogeneic HSCT recipient or a stem cell or donor lymphocyte infusion donor (not recorded which). It is not recorded whose cells these are; they may come from a transplant donor. The CDR3 runs from the conserved cysteine through the conserved F or W. D genes are given only for firm matches. Size values are once, few and many counts, or a class for expanded clones, and some rows have none.

V gene: TRBV20-1; D gene: -; clone size: -; J gene: TRBJ2-7; CDR3 protein: CSAFKSGGLYEQYF; CDR3 DNA: TGCAGTGCCTTTAAATCGGGGGGCCTCTACGAGCAGTACTTC
V gene: TRBV6-1; D gene: -; clone size: -; J gene: TRBJ2-1; CDR3 protein: CASSVPGYNEQFF; CDR3 DNA: TGTGCCAGCAGTGTTCCAGGGTACAATGAGCAGTTCTTC
V gene: TRBV5-1; D gene: -; clone size: few; J gene: TRBJ1-1; CDR3 protein: CASRETQGWNTEAFF; CDR3 DNA: TGCGCCAGCAGGGAAACCCAGGGCTGGAACACTGAAGCTTTCTTT
V gene: TRBV6-5; D gene: TRBD2; clone size: -; J gene: TRBJ2-3; CDR3 protein: CASSTPGLGTDTQYF; CDR3 DNA: TGTGCCAGCAGTACTCCGGGACTAGGAACAGATACGCAGTATTTT
V gene: TRBV6-5; D gene: -; clone size: -; J gene: TRBJ2-5; CDR3 protein: CASSYSGMETQYF; CDR3 DNA: TGTGCCAGCAGTTACTCAGGGATGGAGACCCAGTACTTC
V gene: TRBV11-2; D gene: -; clone size: -; J gene: TRBJ2-5; CDR3 protein: CASSIYHLNQETQYF; CDR3 DNA: TGTGCCAGCAGCATCTATCACCTGAACCAAGAGACCCAGTACTTC
V gene: TRBV6-5; D gene: TRBD1; clone size: -; J gene: TRBJ1-6; CDR3 protein: CASSYRQGALHSPLHF; CDR3 DNA: TGTGCCAGCAGTTACCGACAGGGGGCTTTACATTCACCCCTCCACTTT
V gene: TRBV14; D gene: -; clone size: -; J gene: TRBJ2-1; CDR3 protein: CASSLSGTYGEQFF; CDR3 DNA: TGTGCCAGCAGCCTTTCCGGGACGTATGGTGAGCAGTTCTTC
V gene: TRBV5-1; D gene: TRBD1; clone size: many; J gene: TRBJ1-2; CDR3 protein: CASSSRQGARYGYTF; CDR3 DNA: TGCGCCAGCAGCAGTCGACAGGGGGCCCGTTATGGCTACACCTTC
V gene: TRBV28; D gene: TRBD2; clone size: few; J gene: TRBJ2-2; CDR3 protein: CASTPSISGGRGELFF; CDR3 DNA: TGTGCCAGCACCCCGAGTATTAGCGGGGGTCGCGGGGAGCTGTTTTTT
V gene: TRBV19; D gene: -; clone size: -; J gene: TRBJ1-2; CDR3 protein: CASSMGSPQDYGYTF; CDR3 DNA: TGTGCCAGTAGTATGGGGAGCCCTCAGGACTATGGCTACACCTTC
V gene: TRBV7-2; D gene: TRBD2; clone size: -; J gene: TRBJ2-1; CDR3 protein: CASSGTSGLYEQFF; CDR3 DNA: TGTGCCAGCAGCGGGACTAGCGGATTGTATGAGCAGTTCTTC
V gene: TRBV27; D gene: -; clone size: -; J gene: TRBJ1-2; CDR3 protein: CASSLFGRANYGYTF; CDR3 DNA: TGTGCCAGCAGTTTATTTGGGAGGGCTAACTATGGCTACACCTTC
V gene: TRBV12-3/TRBV12-4; D gene: -; clone size: -; J gene: TRBJ1-4; CDR3 protein: CASSFGSPATNEKLFF; CDR3 DNA: TGTGCCAGCAGTTTTGGGAGCCCTGCAACTAATGAAAAACTGTTTTTT
V gene: TRBV10-3; D gene: -; clone size: -; J gene: TRBJ1-2; CDR3 protein: CAAGDGRGYTF; CDR3 DNA: TGTGCCGCAGGGGACGGTCGGGGCTACACCTTC
V gene: TRBV5-1; D gene: TRBD1; clone size: -; J gene: TRBJ1-1; CDR3 protein: CASSYLLGQGSMNTEAFF; CDR3 DNA: TGCGCCAGCAGCTACCTATTGGGACAGGGGTCTATGAACACTGAAGCTTTCTTT